This paragraph reports one T cell receptor beta chain. The data originate from a study of blood T cell repertoires in COVID-19. Only in-frame clones appear in the TCRdb table, and some are missing; sequencing was by immunoSEQ multiplex PCR. The sample yields 150,000 to 180,000 clones, less than 95% seen once. The CDR3 length is 15 residues. Germline V gives CDR1 SEHNR, CDR2 FQNEAQ (reference sequence). Trimming took off 4 bases at V and 3 bases at J, with 16 bases between the two ends. This chain joins TRBV7-9 and TRBJ2-7; no reliable D call. The sample was peripheral blood. The source is a man aged 50 or older with acute or convalescent COVID-19. CDR3 sequence: CASSSQDLIYYEQYF. The CDR3 DNA reads TGTGCCAGCAGCTCCCAGGATCTTATATACTACGAGCAGTACTTC.